Below, 26 T cell receptor beta chains from the same sample are listed, as sequenced in a study of shared clonotypes between healthy human individuals. Positive CCR7 selection of CD45RO-negative cells yielded the naive CD8 cells, and terminally differentiated effector memory CD45RA+ cells were excluded. The repertoire was sequenced with immunoSEQ multiplex PCR; TCRdb's copy has only in-frame clones and lacks some. The sample records 1.5 million to 2.5 million clones, approximately 94% being singletons. Sequences were obtained from naive CD8+ T cells sorted from blood. These TCRs come from a man younger than 30 in good health.

This chain connects TRBV27 to TRBJ2-7, with D possibly matching TRBD1 (6 bases). The germline V and J ends were trimmed by 2 bases and 3 bases, with 14 bases remaining between them. The CDR3 totals 15 residues. Germline lookup yields CDR1 MNHEY and CDR2 SMNVEV (reference sequence). CDR3: CASSLKGDRFYEQYF. The CDR3 nucleotides read TGTGCCAGCAGTTTAAAGGGGGACCGGTTCTACGAGCAGTACTTC.

Turning to this clone: Different DNA sequences within this sample yield the same CDR3. This chain uses TRBV4-1 with TRBJ2-7; D perhaps matches TRBD2 (5 bases). Trimming took 1 base from V and 6 from J, leaving 7 bases between them. Germline V lookup: CDR1 MGHRA, CDR2 YSYEKL. The CDR3 is 12 amino acids. CDR3 sequence reads: CASSQVGGEQYF. In DNA form, the CDR3 reads TGCGCCAGCAGCCAAGTCGGAGGCGAGCAGTACTTC.

The gene calls are TRBV6-1 and TRBJ1-5, with a tentative D call TRBD1 (5 bases). This CDR3 comprises 15 residues. The germline CDR1 and CDR2 sequences are MNHNS and SASEGT. With 6 bases removed from V and 6 bases from J, the gap between germline ends came to 18 bases. In DNA, the CDR3 is TGTGCCAGCAGCCACTGGGACGAGGTGGGTCAGCCCCAGCATTTT. It yields the protein CASSHWDEVGQPQHF.

The CDR3 loop reads CASSLPPRIKVGGNYEQYF. The CDR3 DNA reads as TGTGCCAGCAGCTTACCGCCCAGGATTAAGGTGGGCGGAAACTACGAGCAGTACTTC. The V call is TRBV11-2, the J call TRBJ2-7; D ambiguous. The CDR3 is made up of 19 amino acids. The V gene lost 2 bases and the J gene lost 3 bases, with 26 bases spanning the gap. Germline values: CDR1 SGHAT, CDR2 FQNNGV.

The chain has TRBV15 and TRBJ2-7; the match to TRBD1 covers 10 bases. This CDR3 is built from 15 residues. CDR1 LNHNV and CDR2 YYDKDF come from the germline V gene (reference sequence). V lost 4 bases and J lost 6; bases outside the gene matches: 9. The CDR3 sequence is CATSTDRGILGEQYF. The DNA of the CDR3 is TGTGCCACCAGCACGGACAGGGGGATATTGGGCGAGCAGTACTTC.

The chain employs TRBV27 and TRBJ1-1; TRBD1 might be the D (6 bases). In germline, CDR1 is MNHEY, CDR2 SMNVEV (reference sequence). V was pared by 4 bases and J by 1 base, with 10 bases between. CDR3 length: 14 amino acids. The CDR3 sequence is CASSSDSRNTEAFF. The CDR3 nucleotides are TGTGCCAGCAGTTCGGACAGCAGGAACACTGAAGCTTTCTTT.

CDR3 nucleotide sequence: TGTGCCTGGAGTGCCTCCGCTCCCGGGACAATGTACCAAGAGACCCAGTACTTC. Translated: CAWSASAPGTMYQETQYF. The chain combines TRBV30 with TRBJ2-5, with D tentatively TRBD1 (6 bases). Trimming removed 1 base at V and 0 bases at J, with 21 bases between. This CDR3 is 18 amino acids long. CDR1 is GTSNPN and CDR2 is SVGIG in the germline V gene (reference sequence).

This clone was seen a single time. V and J are TRBV19 and TRBJ2-7; D call uncertain. The CDR3 sequence is 15 residues long. Trimming took 5 bases from V and 0 from J, leaving 14 bases between them. Germline V CDR1 and CDR2: LNHDA, SQIVND (reference sequence). The CDR3: CASSPFLGPSYEQYF. In DNA, the CDR3 is TGTGCCAGTAGTCCCTTCTTAGGACCCTCCTACGAGCAGTACTTC.

The V call is TRBV9, the J call TRBJ1-1; the D is unclear. Germline lookup yields CDR1 SGDLS and CDR2 YYNGEE. The CDR3 covers 14 residues. Trimming cost V 2 bases and J 5 bases, with 13 bases left between them. The CDR3 sequence is CASSVGGGFTEAFF. The CDR3 nucleotides are TGTGCCAGCAGCGTTGGAGGAGGTTTTACTGAAGCTTTCTTT. The variable domain in full, with the rest retrieved from reference TRBV9 and TRBJ1-1, is DSGVTQTPKHLITATGQRVTLRCSPRSGDLSVYWYQQSLDQGLQFLIQYYNGEERAKGNILERFSAQQFPDLHSELNLSSLELGDSALYFCASSVGGGFTEAFFGQGTRLTVV.

This clone was recorded once. The CDR3 loop reads CASSPRRVQGDRTYEQYF. The CDR3 DNA follows: TGTGCCAGCTCACCACGGAGGGTACAGGGGGACAGAACCTACGAGCAGTACTTC. This chain joins TRBV18 and TRBJ2-7; 8 bases are shared with TRBD1. CDR1 is KGHSH, CDR2 LQKENI, per germline. With 1 base clipped from V and 2 bases from J, the junction kept 13 bases outside the gene matches. The CDR3 has 18 residues.

The chain links TRBV7-9 to TRBJ2-5; 10 bases line up with TRBD1. This CDR3 has 15 amino acids. The V gene's germline CDR1 is SEHNR and CDR2 FQNEAQ (reference sequence). Germline trimming cut 5 bases from V and 5 bases from J; bases unmatched to any gene: 8. The CDR3 coding sequence is TGTGCCAGCAGCCCGGGACAGGGGATGGGTGAGACCCAGTACTTC. Translating gives CASSPGQGMGETQYF.

Of note for this clone: Other DNA variants within this sample encode the same CDR3. This sequence joins TRBV6-5 and TRBJ2-2; D may be TRBD2 (6 bases). Trimming shortened V by 2 bases and J by 4 bases, and 8 bases separated the two germline ends. The CDR3 length is 14 residues. The germline V gene has CDR1 MNHEY and CDR2 SVGAGI. The CDR3 sequence is CASSYGTLTGELFF. For the CDR3, the DNA is TGTGCCAGCAGTTACGGGACTCTCACCGGGGAGCTGTTTTTT.

V gene TRBV15 combines with J gene TRBJ1-1; the D gene is possibly TRBD1 (5 bases). Trimming left V 5 bases short and J 3 bases short, with 13 bases between. There are 14 residues in the CDR3. Germline loops: CDR1 LNHNV, CDR2 YYDKDF (reference sequence). The CDR3 DNA follows: TGTGCCACCAGCCGCTACTCGGGGGACACTGAAGCTTTCTTT. This codes for CATSRYSGDTEAFF.

The chain has TRBV7-5 and TRBJ1-2. TRBV7-5 is noted as a pseudogene. The CDR3 sequence is 13 residues long. The chain's CDR3 is CARSSPDNYGYTF. CDR3 DNA sequence: TGTGCCAGAAGCTCCCCCGACAACTATGGCTACACCTTC.

The gene calls are TRBV27 and TRBJ2-7, with 7 positions matching TRBD1. The CDR3 totals 15 residues. Trimming at V came to 5 bases and at J to 0 bases, leaving 7 bases not matched to a gene. In germline, CDR1 is MNHEY, CDR2 SMNVEV (reference sequence). The CDR3 protein is CASSPETGTSYEQYF. CDR3 sequence (DNA): TGTGCCAGCAGTCCCGAGACAGGGACCTCCTACGAGCAGTACTTC.

The rearrangement links TRBV4-3 to TRBJ2-1, with 10 bases fitting TRBD2. This CDR3 comprises 15 residues. The J segment lost 7 bases and the V segment lost 0 bases, leaving 3 bases of the junction unmatched. Germline V gene sequence: CDR1 LGHNA, CDR2 YSLEER. The CDR3, as DNA: TGCGCCAGCAGCCAAGAAATACTAGCGGGAAATGAGCAGTTCTTC. As protein: CASSQEILAGNEQFF.

The chain recombines TRBV13 with TRBJ1-2; no clear D. CDR3 length: 16 amino acids. Germline lookup yields CDR1 PRHDT and CDR2 FYEKMQ (reference sequence). The V end was cut by 0 bases, the J end by 5 bases, with 16 bases between. This CDR3 reads CASSLGLRAADYGYTF. The CDR3 bases are TGTGCCAGCAGCTTAGGCCTACGCGCAGCAGATTATGGCTACACCTTC.

The chain combines TRBV28 with TRBJ1-1, with D possibly TRBD1 on 5 matching bases. This CDR3 is 16 amino acids long. Germline assignment: CDR1 MDHEN and CDR2 SYDVKM. V dropped 4 bases and J dropped 4 bases, with 19 bases sitting between them. The CDR3 sequence is CASSSAFVQQGTEAFF. Written as DNA, the CDR3 is TGTGCCAGCAGTTCCGCCTTTGTACAGCAGGGCACTGAAGCTTTCTTT.

The chain recombines TRBV6-1 with TRBJ2-6, with D perhaps TRBD1 (5 bases). CDR3 length equals 15 residues. Per the germline V gene, CDR1 is MNHNS and CDR2 is SASEGT. Trimming removed 10 bases from V and 3 bases from J, with 16 bases in between. DNA of the CDR3: TGTGCCACTTCGGACCCAGGGAATGGGGCCAACGTCCTGACTTTC. Translation gives CATSDPGNGANVLTF.

The rearrangement joins TRBV6-6 to TRBJ1-1; the D is unclear. V was clipped by 8 bases and J by 6 bases, with 13 bases between them. Germline V gene sequence: CDR1 MNHNY, CDR2 SVGAGI (reference sequence). CDR3 length: 12 residues. The CDR3 coding sequence is TGTGCCAGCTCTACCGGCCTCGCTGAAGCTTTCTTT. This encodes CASSTGLAEAFF.

Concerning this clone: The same CDR3 is also encoded by other DNA sequences in this sample. J is TRBJ2-4 and V is TRBV9; no definite D call. The CDR3 covers 12 residues. CDR1 and CDR2 (germline): SGDLS, YYNGEE. V lost 3 bases and J 3 bases, leaving 4 bases between the germline ends. CDR3 DNA sequence: TGTGCCAGCAGCGGAGACAAAAACATTCAGTACTTC. Residues: CASSGDKNIQYF.

The chain joins TRBV6-6 to TRBJ1-1; D is perhaps TRBD1 (5 bases). The CDR3 runs to 13 residues. CDR1 is MNHNY and CDR2 is SVGAGI in the germline V gene (reference sequence). V gave up 2 bases and J gave up 7 bases, with 11 bases separating them. The CDR3 DNA sequence: TGTGCCAGCAGTTACGAGGGGCCTATTGAAGCTTTCTTT. Translation: CASSYEGPIEAFF.

In regard to this clone: Different DNA sequences within this sample yield the same CDR3. This sequence joins TRBV9 and TRBJ2-3, with a weak D call TRBD2 (6 bases). This CDR3 is 15 amino acids long. In germline, CDR1 is SGDLS, CDR2 YYNGEE. The V end was cut by 0 bases, the J end by 0 bases, with 8 bases between. Written as DNA, the CDR3 is TGTGCCAGCAGCGTAGCCAGCGGGAGCACAGATACGCAGTATTTT. Amino acids: CASSVASGSTDTQYF.

This sequence joins TRBV5-6 and TRBJ2-7, with a possible D match to TRBD1 (6 bases). There are 14 residues in the CDR3. Deletions cut 3 bases from V and 3 bases from J, with 13 bases between. Germline V gene sequence: CDR1 SGHDT, CDR2 YYEEEE. DNA for the CDR3: TGTGCCAGCAGCTGGGCCGGACAGATCTACGAGCAGTACTTC. Amino acids: CASSWAGQIYEQYF. The variable domain in full, completed from reference TRBV5-6 and TRBJ2-7, reads DAGVTQSPTHLIKTRGQQVTLRCSPKSGHDTVSWYQQALGQGPQFIFQYYEEEERQRGNFPDRFSGHQFPNYSSELNVNALLLGDSALYLCASSWAGQIYEQYFGPGTRLTVT.

This chain uses TRBV5-4 with TRBJ2-7, with D perhaps assigned TRBD1 or TRBD2 (5 bases each). This CDR3 is built from 16 residues. V was cut by 4 bases and J by 0 bases, with 17 bases left in between. Germline CDR1 is SGHNT and CDR2 is YYREEE (reference sequence). The CDR3 DNA reads as TGTGCCAGCAGCCCCTCGGCTGGGGGTAGCTCCTACGAGCAGTACTTC. Amino acid sequence: CASSPSAGGSSYEQYF. Full variable domain (remainder filled in from reference TRBV5-4 and TRBJ2-7): ETGVTQSPTHLIKTRGQQVTLRCSSQSGHNTVSWYQQALGQGPQFIFQYYREEENGRGNFPPRFSGLQFPNYSSELNVNALELDDSALYLCASSPSAGGSSYEQYFGPGTRLTVT.

This chain links TRBV5-4 with TRBJ2-3, with a weak D call TRBD2 (6 bases). The germline V gene encodes CDR1 SGHNT and CDR2 YYREEE (reference sequence). The CDR3 contains 15 residues. Trimming took 1 base from V and 1 from J, leaving 10 bases between them. CDR3 in amino acids: CASSLTGDGTDTQYF. CDR3 nucleotides: TGTGCCAGCAGCTTGACGGGGGATGGCACAGATACGCAGTATTTT.